This paragraph reports one T cell receptor beta chain. Its antigen is not identified. This entry is derived from a study of CD8+ T cells in alopecia areata. Looking at the study overall: Tofacitinib ran 6 to 18 months, followed by 6 months off drug.

Both peripheral blood and punch biopsies of lesional scalp skin were obtained from patients who had alopecia areata. Study results and caveats: Sequencing of scalp tissue also captures the resident alphabeta T cells of normal skin.

cDNA reverse transcribed from extracted RNA served as the sequencing template. The assay was immunoSEQ multiplex PCR, and TCRdb's table has in-frame clones only and misses some. The sample holds 150,000 to 200,000 clones; about 70% are singletons and the top ten take 10% to 12%. CDR3 size: 16 residues. Germline V CDR1 and CDR2: ENHRY, SYGVKD. Germline trimming cut 0 bases from V and 0 bases from J; bases unmatched to any gene: 3. The specimen comprised CD8+ T cells sorted from blood, sampled at week 0. V gene TRBV10-3 combines with J gene TRBJ2-7; TRBD2 matches at 9 bases. The sequence was obtained from a human donor with alopecia areata. CDR3: CAISESLTSGSYEQYF. CDR3 in DNA: TGTGCCATCAGTGAGTCGCTGACTAGCGGCTCCTACGAGCAGTACTTC.